One and the same sample provided the 26 T cell receptor beta chains below, sequenced in a study of T cells in Graves' hyperthyroidism and ophthalmopathy. Amplified regions were TCR beta CDR3 sequences from RNA transcripts. The primer set for the first-round RT-PCR of the TCR CDR3 was HTBI. One entry per CDR3 protein, called by TCRdb with MiXCR from the multiplex PCR reads. The sample lists hundreds of thousands of distinct CDR3 sequences, 38% occurring once. The sequencing sample was made of blood. These receptor sequences come from a man aged 18 to 29 with Graves' hyperthyroidism.

J is TRBJ2-5 and V is TRBV4-3, with no clear D. The CDR3 is 15 amino acids. Looked up from germline, CDR1 is LGHNA and CDR2 is YSLEER. Between the trimmed V and J ends, which lost 0 bases and 4 bases, there was a span of 12 bases. The CDR3 spells CASSQDTSERETQYF. CDR3 sequence (DNA): TGCGCCAGCAGCCAAGATACCTCGGAGCGAGAGACCCAGTACTTC.

About this clonotype itself: It may be a read error: a sequence one base away is much more abundant. The rearrangement joins TRBV7-2 to TRBJ2-5; D gene unclear. Germline-derived CDR1 and CDR2 are SGHTA and FQGNSA. The CDR3 runs to 13 residues. CDR3 coding DNA: TGTGCCGGCAGCCCCTTACGGAGAGAGACCCAGTACTTC. Protein sequence: CAGSPLRRETQYF.

Concerning this clonotype itself: A single base separates this from a much larger clone, so it may be a read error. This chain's CDR3 is CASSIRGGSSYGQYF. CDR3 nucleotides: TGTGCCAGTAGTATAAGGGGCGGCAGCTCCTACGGGCAGTACTTC. This chain connects TRBV19 to TRBJ2-7, with a possible D match to TRBD1 (5 bases). CDR1 is LNHDA, CDR2 SQIVND, per germline (reference sequence). The CDR3 runs to 15 residues.

This clonotype has at least ten counts. The chain couples TRBV14 to TRBJ2-5; no clear D. Germline-derived CDR1 and CDR2 are SGHDN and FVKESK. The CDR3 has 13 residues. Trimming left V 0 bases short and J 1 base short, with 3 bases between. Written as DNA, the CDR3 is TGTGCCAGCAGCCAAGAGGTCCAAGAGACCCAGTACTTC. This sequence encodes CASSQEVQETQYF.

V gene TRBV9 combines with J gene TRBJ2-2; 11 nucleotides align to TRBD2. This CDR3 is 16 amino acids long. In germline, CDR1 is SGDLS, CDR2 YYNGEE. Trimming took 4 bases from V and 6 from J; bases not matched to a gene: 8. DNA for the CDR3: TGTGCCAGCAGCCTTCTTAGCGGGGGGGCTTCCGGGGAGCTGTTTTTT. Its translation is CASSLLSGGASGELFF.

This clonotype was seen once. The genes are TRBV7-2 and TRBJ1-1; 7 bases match TRBD1. This CDR3 is built from 16 residues. Germline loops: CDR1 SGHTA, CDR2 FQGNSA. The V segment lost 4 bases and the J segment 7 bases; nucleotides outside the gene matches: 15. CDR3 amino acids: CASSSGPTGSVDEAFF. The CDR3 bases are TGTGCCAGCAGCTCGGGGCCGACAGGGAGCGTGGATGAAGCTTTCTTT.

There are a few counts of this clonotype. The CDR3 DNA reads as TGCAGTGCTAGAGCCGCTGTGGAGACTGAAGCTTTCTTT. This encodes CSARAAVETEAFF. The gene calls are TRBV20-1 and TRBJ1-1; D unclear. Trimming took off 1 base at V and 5 bases at J, with 11 bases between the two ends. CDR1 is DFQATT, CDR2 SNEGSKA, per germline (reference sequence). There are 13 residues in the CDR3.

This clonotype occurred a few times. This chain links TRBV2 with TRBJ1-1; a possible D gene is TRBD1 (6 bases). V shed 6 bases and J shed 11 bases, with 22 bases lying between them. CDR1 and CDR2 (germline): SNHLY, FYNNEI. There are 14 residues in the CDR3. The CDR3 loop reads CASSSRASRDTAFF. For the CDR3, the DNA is TGTGCCAGCAGCTCTCGGGCGAGCCGGGACACTGCTTTCTTT. Variable domain in full (rest from reference TRBV2 and TRBJ1-1): EPEVTQTPSHQVTQMGQEVILRCVPISNHLYFYWYRQILGQKVEFLVSFYNNEISEKSEIFDDQFSVERPDGSNFTLKIRSTKLEDSAMYFCASSSRASRDTAFFGQGTRLTVV.

The rearrangement links TRBV28 to TRBJ2-7; D unclear. The CDR3 is made up of 12 amino acids. V lost 3 bases and J lost 7, with 10 bases in between. CDR1 is MDHEN, CDR2 SYDVKM, per germline. The CDR3 DNA follows: TGTGCCAGCAGTTTGATATTGCAGGAGCAGTACTTC. Protein product: CASSLILQEQYF.

This clonotype was recorded a few times. The V and J genes are TRBV7-2 and TRBJ1-6; D perhaps matches TRBD1 (6 bases). Trimming shortened V by 1 base and J by 8 bases, and 12 bases separated the two germline ends. Germline V gene lookup returns CDR1 SGHTA and CDR2 FQGNSA. There are 15 residues in the CDR3. The CDR3 DNA follows: TGTGCCAGCAGCTTAGGGGGGGCCGGTGATTCACCCCTCCACTTT. It encodes CASSLGGAGDSPLHF.

As for this clonotype: Relative to the germline gene, one junction end is altered; a read error may explain this. V is TRBV13 and J is TRBJ2-7; possible D gene TRBD2, 5 bases. The germline CDR1 and CDR2 sequences are PRHDT and FYEKMQ (reference sequence). The CDR3 is made up of 15 amino acids. CDR3 amino acids: CASSLRGSIFDEQYF. The CDR3 DNA reads as TGCGCCAGCAGCTTGAGAGGGTCTATATTCGACGAGCAGTACTTC.

This rearrangement joins TRBV10-3 to TRBJ1-5; 9 bases map to TRBD1. The CDR3 has 15 amino acids. Looked up from germline, CDR1 is ENHRY and CDR2 is SYGVKD. V lost 3 bases and J lost 3; bases outside the gene matches: 3. The CDR3, as DNA: TGTGCCATCAGTGAAGGGACAGGGAACAATCAGCCCCAGCATTTT. Translating gives CAISEGTGNNQPQHF.

There are many counts of this clonotype. The J gene is TRBJ2-7, the V gene TRBV7-2; D gene unclear. Germline V gives CDR1 SGHTA, CDR2 FQGNSA. Trimming removed 5 bases from V and 6 bases from J, with 11 bases in between. CDR3 length equals 12 residues. The CDR3 sequence: CASSDSSTEQYF. The CDR3 coding sequence is TGTGCCAGCAGCGACTCTAGTACCGAGCAGTACTTC.

This clonotype was seen at least ten times. The chain couples TRBV10-3 to TRBJ2-7; 9 bases map to TRBD1. Per the germline V gene, CDR1 is ENHRY and CDR2 is SYGVKD. Trimming at V came to 6 bases and at J to 0 bases, leaving 3 bases not matched to a gene. This CDR3 has 14 amino acids. CDR3 loop: CAIRSDRGSYEQYF. The CDR3 DNA reads as TGTGCCATCAGATCGGACAGGGGCTCCTACGAGCAGTACTTC.

In its sample, this clonotype was seen once. This CDR3 fails to terminate in the conserved phenylalanine or tryptophan, so it likely reflects a read error. No DNA is shown, since the ends of the CDR3 on it are uncertain; the CDR3 is the one TCRdb lists. The CDR3 here is CASSLRQGNT. J is TRBJ2-6 and V is TRBV19; the table names TRBD1, a call not compared with the DNA. CDR1 is LNHDA, CDR2 SQIVND, per germline (reference sequence). With termini counted, the CDR3 has 10 amino acids.

This clonotype was seen only once. Since a much larger clone is just one base distant, this may be a read error. The CDR3: CSARLASAYKQYF. The CDR3 DNA reads TGCAGTGCTAGACTGGCTAGCGCCTACAAGCAGTACTTC. The chain combines TRBV20-1 with TRBJ2-7, with a weak D call TRBD2 (6 bases). The CDR3 covers 13 residues. Per germline, CDR1 DFQATT and CDR2 SNEGSKA (reference sequence).

This clonotype appeared a few times. The rearrangement uses TRBV4-1 and TRBJ2-6, with 11 bases matching TRBD2. The CDR3 has 18 amino acids. With 1 base clipped from V and 0 bases from J, the junction kept 2 bases outside the gene matches. Germline V gene sequence: CDR1 MGHRA, CDR2 YSYEKL. In nucleotides, the CDR3 is TGCGCCAGCAGCCAAGGACTAGCGGGGACCTCTGGGGCCAACGTCCTGACTTTC. Protein: CASSQGLAGTSGANVLTF.

The chain recombines TRBV9 with TRBJ2-2; 9 nucleotides match TRBD2. CDR3 length: 16 residues. Trimming cost V 4 bases and J 6 bases; bases outside gene matches: 10. CDR1 is SGDLS, CDR2 YYNGEE, per germline. The CDR3 nucleotides read TGTGCCAGCAGCCCACCCCTAGCGGGGTTCGCCGGGGAGCTGTTTTTT. Encoded protein: CASSPPLAGFAGELFF. Full variable domain (outside the CDR3, taken from reference TRBV9 and TRBJ2-2): DSGVTQTPKHLITATGQRVTLRCSPRSGDLSVYWYQQSLDQGLQFLIQYYNGEERAKGNILERFSAQQFPDLHSELNLSSLELGDSALYFCASSPPLAGFAGELFFGEGSRLTVL.

In regard to this clonotype: At one end, the junction sequence differs from germline, possibly due to a read error. The chain links TRBV10-2 to TRBJ1-5, with 8 bases matching TRBD1. The CDR3 runs to 14 residues. CDR1 WSHSY and CDR2 SAAADI come from the germline V gene. Written as DNA, the CDR3 is TGTGCCAGCTCGAAGGCAGGGGGCGATCAGCCCCAGCATTTT. This codes for CASSKAGGDQPQHF.

This clonotype turned up a few times. J is TRBJ1-6 and V is TRBV6-1; D gene ambiguous. The ends were cut back, 7 bases at V and 5 bases at J, with 9 bases in the middle. This CDR3 is 13 amino acids long. CDR1 and CDR2 from the germline V gene are MNHNS and SASEGT. The CDR3 region has the DNA TGTGCCAGCAACACTGAGAATAATTCACCCCTCCACTTT. Its translation is CASNTENNSPLHF.

Concerning this clonotype: A much larger clone lies one base from this, so it may be a read error. The gene calls are TRBV29-1 and TRBJ2-5; D remains ambiguous. The CDR3 extends over 11 amino acids. Germline CDR1 and CDR2: SQVTM and ANQGSEA. This CDR3 is CSVGRQETPYF. The DNA for the CDR3 is TGCAGCGTCGGGCGGCAAGAGACCCCGTACTTC.

This clonotype was recorded many times. The V and J genes are TRBV19 and TRBJ2-7; D is perhaps TRBD1 (5 bases). Looked up from germline, CDR1 is LNHDA and CDR2 is SQIVND (reference sequence). This CDR3 has 14 residues. V lost 6 bases to trimming and J lost 2 bases, with 14 bases between them. The CDR3 nucleotides read TGTGCCAGTAGCGCAGGACAAGTCCCCTACGAGCAGTACTTC. Amino acid sequence: CASSAGQVPYEQYF.

The V call is TRBV20-1, the J call TRBJ2-5; 8 bases fit TRBD2. The CDR3 consists of 13 residues. The germline V gene encodes CDR1 DFQATT and CDR2 SNEGSKA (reference sequence). The V segment lost 3 bases and the J segment 5 bases; nucleotides outside the gene matches: 5. CDR3 region: CSASGRAGETQYF. As DNA, the CDR3 is TGCAGTGCTAGCGGGAGGGCCGGGGAGACCCAGTACTTC.

This clonotype turned up a few times. The gene calls are TRBV9 and TRBJ1-1; 7 positions match TRBD1. Trimming took 3 bases from V and 0 from J; bases not matched to a gene: 8. The CDR3 length is 16 residues. The germline CDR1 and CDR2 sequences are SGDLS and YYNGEE. CDR3 DNA: TGTGCCAGCAGCGGGACGCCGGGACAGATGAACACTGAAGCTTTCTTT. It yields the protein CASSGTPGQMNTEAFF.

This clonotype was observed at least ten times. The chain couples TRBV24-1 to TRBJ2-7; D is possibly TRBD1 (5 bases). Germline CDR1 KGHDR, CDR2 SFDVKD. V dropped 4 bases and J dropped 6 bases, with 6 bases sitting between them. CDR3 length: 11 amino acids. CDR3 region: CATSETGEQYF. In nucleotides, the CDR3 is TGTGCCACCAGTGAAACAGGCGAGCAGTACTTC.

The chain couples TRBV19 to TRBJ2-2; D gene uncertain. This CDR3 has 11 residues. V was clipped by 5 bases and J by 7 bases, with 5 bases between them. Looked up from germline, CDR1 is LNHDA and CDR2 is SQIVND (reference sequence). This chain's CDR3 is CASSPIGELFF. The CDR3 coding sequence is TGTGCCAGTAGTCCCATCGGGGAGCTGTTTTTT.